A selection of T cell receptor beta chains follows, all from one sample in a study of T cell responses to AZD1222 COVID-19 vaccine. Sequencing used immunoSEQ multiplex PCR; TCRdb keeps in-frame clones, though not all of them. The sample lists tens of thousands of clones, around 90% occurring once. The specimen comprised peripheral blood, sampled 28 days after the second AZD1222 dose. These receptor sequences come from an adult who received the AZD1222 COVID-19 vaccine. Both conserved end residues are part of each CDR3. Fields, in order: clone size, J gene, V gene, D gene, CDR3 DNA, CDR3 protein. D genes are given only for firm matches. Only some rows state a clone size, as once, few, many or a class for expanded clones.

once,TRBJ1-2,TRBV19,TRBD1,TGTGCCAGTAGCACCCAGGGGGCAGGTGGCTACACCTTC,CASSTQGAGGYTF
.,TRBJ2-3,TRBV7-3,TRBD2,TGTGCCAGCAGCTTGGATACTAGCGGGGGGCCGAACACAGATACGCAGTATTTT,CASSLDTSGGPNTDTQYF
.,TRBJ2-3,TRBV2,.,TGTGCCCACTCGGGGGCGAGTGGCACAGATACGCAGTATTTT,CAHSGASGTDTQYF
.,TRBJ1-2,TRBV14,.,TGTGCCAGCAGCCAAGTGTCGGGGGCCCTTGTCTATGGCTACACCTTC,CASSQVSGALVYGYTF
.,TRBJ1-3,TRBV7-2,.,TGTGCCAGCAGCCAAGTACTAATGGCTGGAAACACCATATATTTT,CASSQVLMAGNTIYF
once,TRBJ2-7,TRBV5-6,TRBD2,TGTGCCAGCAGCTTCCCGGTCGGGGGGAACGAGCAGTACTTC,CASSFPVGGNEQYF
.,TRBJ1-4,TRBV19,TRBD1,TGTGCCAGTAGTCCCCGGGACAGGGCCACTAATGAAAAACTGTTTTTT,CASSPRDRATNEKLFF
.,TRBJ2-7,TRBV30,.,TGTGCCTGGGGGAAGTCCTACGAGCAGTACTTC,CAWGKSYEQYF
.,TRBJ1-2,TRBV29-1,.,TGCAGCGTTGACCCCCGATATCCTTTC,CSVDPRYPF
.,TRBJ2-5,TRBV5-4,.,TGTGCCAGCAGCTTGGGGGGGGCTACTAAGGAGACCCAGTACTTC,CASSLGGATKETQYF
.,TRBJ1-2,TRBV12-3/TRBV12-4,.,TGTGCCAGCAGCCGAAGGGACTATGGCTACACCTTC,CASSRRDYGYTF
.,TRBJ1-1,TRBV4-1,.,TGCGCCAGCAGCCACCTGACAGTGAACACTGAAGCTTTCTTT,CASSHLTVNTEAFF
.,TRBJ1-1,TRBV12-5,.,TGTGCTAGTGGTTTGGCCCTCAGGGTTGGCACTGAAGCTTTCTTT,CASGLALRVGTEAFF
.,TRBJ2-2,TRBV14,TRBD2,TGTGCCAGCAGCTCGACAGATTCGGGGGGAAACACCGGGGAGCTGTTTTTT,CASSSTDSGGNTGELFF
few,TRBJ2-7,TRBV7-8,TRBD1,TGTGCCAGCAGGGACTCCGGGACAGACTACGAGCAGTACTTC,CASRDSGTDYEQYF
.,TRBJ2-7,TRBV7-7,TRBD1,TGTGCTAGCAGCTCTGGACAGGGTGGAGAGCAGTACTTC,CASSSGQGGEQYF
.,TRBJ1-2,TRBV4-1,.,TGCGCCAGCAGCCGGACCGGAGATGTAGGCTTAGCTAACTATGGCTACACCTTC,CASSRTGDVGLANYGYTF
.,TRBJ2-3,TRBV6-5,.,TGTGCCAGCAGCCCCAGGGGAGGAAGCACAGATACGCAGTATTTT,CASSPRGGSTDTQYF
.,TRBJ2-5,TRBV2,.,TGTGCCAGCAGTGAAAACTGGGGGTCAGAGACCCAGTACTTC,CASSENWGSETQYF
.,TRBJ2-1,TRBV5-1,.,TGCGCCAGCAGCCAGGTCGGTTTGCAGAACAATGAGCAGTTCTTC,CASSQVGLQNNEQFF
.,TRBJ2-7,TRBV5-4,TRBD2,TGTGCCAGCAGCTTAGTGACTAGCGGGGTGCACGAGCAGTACTTC,CASSLVTSGVHEQYF
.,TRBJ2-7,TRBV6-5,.,TGTGCCAGCAGTTACTCGGCCGGCTACTCCTACGAGCAGTACTTC,CASSYSAGYSYEQYF
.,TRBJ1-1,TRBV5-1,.,TGCGCCAGCAGCTCCCAGGTGTCAGGGACTGAAGCTTTCTTT,CASSSQVSGTEAFF
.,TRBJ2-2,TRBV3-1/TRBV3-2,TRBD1,TGTGCCAGCAGCCCCCGCTACCCGGGACAGGGGGAGCTGTTTTTT,CASSPRYPGQGELFF
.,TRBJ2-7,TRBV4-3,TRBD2,TGCGCCAGCAGCCAAGGCGGACTAGCGGGGGGCTCCTACGAGCAGTACTTC,CASSQGGLAGGSYEQYF
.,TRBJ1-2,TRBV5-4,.,TGTGCCAGCAGCGATTTATCGAGGGCCGCGTCCGGCTACACCTTC,CASSDLSRAASGYTF
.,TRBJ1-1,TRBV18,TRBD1,TGTGCCAGCTCGTTGGGACAGGGGTCCACTGAAGCTTTCTTT,CASSLGQGSTEAFF
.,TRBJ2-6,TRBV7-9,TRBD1,TGTGCCAGCAGCTTAGGACAGGGTTTGGGGGCCAACGTCCTGACTTTC,CASSLGQGLGANVLTF
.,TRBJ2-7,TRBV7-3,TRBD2,TGTGCCAGCAGCTTAACCAGCGGGGGTGGCGAGCAGTACTTC,CASSLTSGGGEQYF
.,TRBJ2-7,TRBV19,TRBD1,TGTGCCAGTAGTATTTTCCCCGGGACAGGACCGTCTACCTACGAGCAGTACTTC,CASSIFPGTGPSTYEQYF
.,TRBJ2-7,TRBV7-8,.,TGTGCCAGCAGCTTATCTTTCTACGAGCAGTACTTC,CASSLSFYEQYF
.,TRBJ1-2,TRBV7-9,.,TGTGCCAGCAGCTTAGGGGGCTATTGGTTCACCTTC,CASSLGGYWFTF
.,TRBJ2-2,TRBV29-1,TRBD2,TGCAGCGTTGAAAAAGCGGGGGCCGGGGAGCTGTTTTTT,CSVEKAGAGELFF
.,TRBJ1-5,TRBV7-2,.,TGTGCCAGCAGCCCACGGGGGTTTAGGAATCAGCCCCAGCATTTT,CASSPRGFRNQPQHF
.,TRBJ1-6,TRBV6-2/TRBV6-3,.,TGTGCCAGCAGTCTTGCCGGATACGCGGATTCACCCCTCCACTTT,CASSLAGYADSPLHF
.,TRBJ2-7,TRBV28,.,TGTGCCAGCAGTCCCCGCCCCTACGAGCAGTACTTC,CASSPRPYEQYF
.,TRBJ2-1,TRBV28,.,TGTGCCAGCACCGTAGAGGGGAAAGGCAATGAGCAGTTCTTC,CASTVEGKGNEQFF
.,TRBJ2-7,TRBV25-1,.,TGTGCCAGCAGAGGAGGGGGATCCCCTTCCTACGAGCAGTACTTC,CASRGGGSPSYEQYF
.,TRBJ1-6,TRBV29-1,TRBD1,TGCAGCGTTGCTGACAGGGAGGATTCACCCCTCCACTTT,CSVADREDSPLHF